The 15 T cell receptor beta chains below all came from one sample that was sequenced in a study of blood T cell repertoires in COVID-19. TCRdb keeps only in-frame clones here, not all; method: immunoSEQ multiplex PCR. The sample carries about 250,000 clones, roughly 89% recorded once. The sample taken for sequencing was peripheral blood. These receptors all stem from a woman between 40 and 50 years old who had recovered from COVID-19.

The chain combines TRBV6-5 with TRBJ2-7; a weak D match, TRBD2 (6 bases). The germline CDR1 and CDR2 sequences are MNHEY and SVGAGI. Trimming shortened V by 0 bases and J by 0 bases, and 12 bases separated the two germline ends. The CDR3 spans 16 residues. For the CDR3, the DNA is TGTGCCAGCAGTTACTCCCTTCCGGGGGACTCCTACGAGCAGTACTTC. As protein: CASSYSLPGDSYEQYF.

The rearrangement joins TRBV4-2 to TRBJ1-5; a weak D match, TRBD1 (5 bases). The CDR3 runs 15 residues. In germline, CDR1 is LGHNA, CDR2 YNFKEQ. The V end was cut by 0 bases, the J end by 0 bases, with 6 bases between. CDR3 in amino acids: CASSQEQGSNQPQHF. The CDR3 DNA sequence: TGTGCCAGCAGCCAAGAGCAGGGTAGCAATCAGCCCCAGCATTTT.

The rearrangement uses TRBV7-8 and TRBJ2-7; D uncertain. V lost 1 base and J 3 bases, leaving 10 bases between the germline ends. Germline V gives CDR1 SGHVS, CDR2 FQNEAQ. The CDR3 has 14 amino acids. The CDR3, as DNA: TGTGCCAGCAGCTTAGGGCCTAGTGGCTACGAGCAGTACGTC. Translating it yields CASSLGPSGYEQYV.

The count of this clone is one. CDR3 sequence: CASSTGANQPQHF. The CDR3 bases are TGTGCCAGTAGTACAGGGGCCAATCAGCCCCAGCATTTT. The chain couples TRBV19 to TRBJ1-5; perhaps TRBD1 as D (6 bases). The CDR3 loop spans 13 amino acids. V was clipped by 4 bases and J by 3 bases, with 7 bases between them. The germline gives CDR1 LNHDA, CDR2 SQIVND (reference sequence).

CDR3 region: CASTSTGAGANVLTF. The CDR3, as DNA: TGTGCCAGCACCTCAACAGGGGCTGGGGCCAACGTCCTGACTTTC. The J gene is TRBJ2-6, the V gene TRBV27; 7 positions match TRBD1. The germline gives CDR1 MNHEY, CDR2 SMNVEV (reference sequence). Trimming took 7 bases from V and 2 from J; bases not matched to a gene: 5. CDR3 size: 15 residues.

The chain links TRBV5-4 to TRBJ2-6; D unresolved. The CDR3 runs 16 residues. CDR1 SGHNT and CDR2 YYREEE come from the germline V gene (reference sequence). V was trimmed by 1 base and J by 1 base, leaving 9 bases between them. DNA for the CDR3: TGTGCCAGCAGCTTGATAGTAGAGTCTGGGGCCAACGTCCTGACTTTC. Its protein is CASSLIVESGANVLTF.

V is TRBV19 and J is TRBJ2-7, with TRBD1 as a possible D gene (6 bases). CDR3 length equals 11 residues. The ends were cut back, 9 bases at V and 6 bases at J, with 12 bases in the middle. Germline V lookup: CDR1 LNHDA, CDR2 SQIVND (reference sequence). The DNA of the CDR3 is TGTGCCAGCGGCAGGGGTCTCGAGCAGTACTTC. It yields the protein CASGRGLEQYF.

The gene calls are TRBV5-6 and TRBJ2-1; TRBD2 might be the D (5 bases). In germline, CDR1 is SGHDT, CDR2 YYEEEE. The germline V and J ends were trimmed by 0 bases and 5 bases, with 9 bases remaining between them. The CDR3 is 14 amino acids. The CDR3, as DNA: TGTGCCAGCAGCTTGGTTGTAGCGAACAATGAGCAGTTCTTC. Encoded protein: CASSLVVANNEQFF.

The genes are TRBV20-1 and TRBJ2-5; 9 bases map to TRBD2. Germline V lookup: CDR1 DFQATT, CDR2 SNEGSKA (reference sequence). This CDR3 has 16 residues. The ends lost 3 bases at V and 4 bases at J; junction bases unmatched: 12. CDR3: CSASHGRGGLAETQYF. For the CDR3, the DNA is TGCAGTGCTAGTCATGGGCGGGGGGGCCTTGCAGAGACCCAGTACTTC.

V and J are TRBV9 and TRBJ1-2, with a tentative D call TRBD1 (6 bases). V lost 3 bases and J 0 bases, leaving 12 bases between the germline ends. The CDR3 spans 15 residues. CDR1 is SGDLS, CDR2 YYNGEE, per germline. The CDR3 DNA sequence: TGTGCCAGCAGCGCGCACAGGGTTTCTAACTATGGCTACACCTTC. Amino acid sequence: CASSAHRVSNYGYTF.

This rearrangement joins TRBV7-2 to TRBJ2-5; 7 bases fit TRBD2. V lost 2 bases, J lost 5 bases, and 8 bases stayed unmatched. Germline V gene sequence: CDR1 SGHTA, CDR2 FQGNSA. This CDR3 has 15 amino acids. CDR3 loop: CASSLQGREGETQYF. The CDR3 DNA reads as TGTGCCAGCAGCTTACAGGGCAGGGAGGGCGAGACCCAGTACTTC.

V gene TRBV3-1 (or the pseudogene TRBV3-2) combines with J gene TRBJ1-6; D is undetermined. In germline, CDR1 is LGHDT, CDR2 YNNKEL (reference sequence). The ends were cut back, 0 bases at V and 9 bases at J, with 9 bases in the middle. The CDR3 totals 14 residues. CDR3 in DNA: TGTGCCAGCAGCCAAGATCGGGTGGGTTCACCCCTCCACTTT. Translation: CASSQDRVGSPLHF.

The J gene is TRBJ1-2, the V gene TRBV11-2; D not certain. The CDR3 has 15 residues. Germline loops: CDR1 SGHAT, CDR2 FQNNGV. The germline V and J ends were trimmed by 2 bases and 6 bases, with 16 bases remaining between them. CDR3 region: CASSLSPGRMDGYTF. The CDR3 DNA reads TGTGCCAGCAGCTTATCGCCCGGTAGAATGGATGGCTACACCTTC.

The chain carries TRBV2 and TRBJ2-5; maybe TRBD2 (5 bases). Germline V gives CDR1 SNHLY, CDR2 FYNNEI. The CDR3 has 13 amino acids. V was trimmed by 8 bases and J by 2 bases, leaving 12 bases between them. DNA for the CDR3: TGTGCCAGCTCTTCCCTAGCACAAGAGACCCAGTACTTC. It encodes CASSSLAQETQYF.

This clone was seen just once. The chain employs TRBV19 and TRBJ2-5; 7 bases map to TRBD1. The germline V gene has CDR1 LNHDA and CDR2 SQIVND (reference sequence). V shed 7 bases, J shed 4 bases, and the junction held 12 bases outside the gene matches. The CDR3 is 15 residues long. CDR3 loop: CASTGLEGAGETQYF. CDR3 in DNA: TGTGCCAGTACGGGTCTAGAGGGGGCGGGAGAGACCCAGTACTTC. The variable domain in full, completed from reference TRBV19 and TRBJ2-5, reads DGGITQSPKYLFRKEGQNVTLSCEQNLNHDAMYWYRQDPGQGLRLIYYSQIVNDFQKGDIAEGYSVSREKKESFPLTVTSAQKNPTAFYLCASTGLEGAGETQYFGPGTRLLVL.